These T cell receptor beta chains were read from a single sample in a study of T cells in Graves' hyperthyroidism and ophthalmopathy. TCRdb re-analysed the multiplex PCR reads in MiXCR, keeping a single row per CDR3 protein. The data show 480,000 or so distinct CDR3 sequences, approximately 49% seen once. The sample consisted of peripheral blood or thyroid tissue (not recorded which). All receptors derive from an adult woman with Graves' disease, either hyperthyroidism or ophthalmopathy (not recorded which). Both conserved end residues are part of each CDR3. A D gene is named only where the DNA matches it firmly. Where a row states a size, it is once, few, many or the class of an expanded clone; other rows omit it.

>TRBJ1-3|.|TRBV9|.
CASTLAGSGNTIYF
TGTGCCAGCACCCTCGCAGGCTCTGGAAACACCATATATTTT
>TRBJ2-5|.|TRBV15|.
CATSRETQGPETQYF
TGTGCCACCAGCAGAGAAACCCAGGGCCCAGAGACCCAGTACTTC
>TRBJ1-2|once|TRBV10-2|.
CASSESRAGPLGYTF
TGCGCCAGCAGTGAGTCGAGAGCAGGACCGCTTGGCTACACCTTC
>TRBJ1-4|many|TRBV12-3/TRBV12-4|.
CASRRGGANEKLFF
TGTGCCAGCAGGAGGGGGGGAGCGAACGAAAAACTGTTTTTT
>TRBJ2-2|few|TRBV10-3|TRBD1
CAISPSTGADGELFF
TGTGCCATCAGTCCGTCGACAGGGGCTGACGGGGAGCTGTTTTTT
>TRBJ2-7|few|TRBV11-2|.
CASSRVHNEQYF
TGTGCCAGCAGCAGAGTACACAACGAGCAGTACTTC
>TRBJ1-6|.|TRBV14|.
CASSPGYPPLHF
TGTGCCAGCAGCCCCGGATATCCACCCCTCCACTTT
>TRBJ2-7|few|TRBV13|.
CASSLGDSSYEQYF
TGTGCCAGCAGCTTAGGGGACAGCTCCTACGAGCAGTACTTC
>TRBJ2-2|many|TRBV10-3|.
CAISRETATGELFF
TGTGCCATCAGCCGGGAGACGGCGACCGGGGAGCTGTTTTTT
>TRBJ2-2|.|TRBV6-5|.
CASSPPGGAGELFF
TGTGCCAGCAGTCCACCCGGGGGCGCCGGGGAGCTGTTTTTT
>TRBJ1-5|once|TRBV2|.
CASSQPGLAAQHF
TGTGCCAGCAGTCAGCCGGGACTAGCGGCTCAGCATTTT
>TRBJ1-1|few|TRBV30|.
CAWNMGGSAFF
TGTGCCTGGAACATGGGGGGGTCAGCTTTCTTT
>TRBJ1-1|many|TRBV7-9|TRBD1
CASSLEGGSPNTEAFF
TGTGCCAGCAGCTTAGAAGGGGGCAGCCCCAACACTGAAGCTTTCTTT
>TRBJ1-5|few|TRBV27|TRBD1
CASSPGTGGTQPQHF
TGTGCCAGCAGCCCAGGGACAGGGGGGACTCAGCCCCAGCATTTT
>TRBJ2-7|.|TRBV5-4|.
CASSFYICSALFSTEQYF
.
>TRBJ2-6|.|TRBV13|TRBD1
CASSFSTGGDYVLTF
TGTGCCAGCAGCTTCTCGACAGGGGGCGACTACGTCCTGACTTTC
>TRBJ2-5|once|TRBV20-1|.
CSARVETGQETQYF
TGCAGTGCTAGAGTAGAGACAGGTCAAGAGACCCAGTACTTC
>TRBJ2-6|few|TRBV6-5|TRBD1
CAISATGGRDSGANVLTF
TGTGCCATCAGTGCTACAGGGGGCCGCGACTCTGGGGCCAACGTCCTGACTTTC
>TRBJ1-5|once|TRBV7-9|.
CASSFEGIGNQPQHF
TGTGCCAGCAGCTTCGAGGGGATTGGCAATCAGCCCCAGCATTTT
>TRBJ2-7|few|TRBV10-3|.
CAISEYGITSSYEQYF
TGTGCCATCAGTGAGTACGGGATCACCAGCTCCTACGAGCAGTACTTC
>TRBJ2-5|few|TRBV7-6|TRBD1
CASSVRGETQYF
TGTGCCAGCAGCGTCAGGGGGGAGACCCAGTACTTC
>TRBJ1-6|.|TRBV25-1|.
CASSPLISPLHF
TGTGCCAGCAGCCCCCTAATTTCACCCCTCCACTTT
>TRBJ1-1|many|TRBV3-1|.
CASSFEGLMNTEAFF
TGTGCCAGCAGCTTCGAGGGGCTGATGAACACTGAAGCTTTCTTT
>TRBJ2-7|.|TRBV9|TRBD1
CASSAQGQGSYEQYF
TGTGCCAGCAGCGCCCAGGGACAGGGCTCCTACGAGCAGTACTTC
>TRBJ1-5|.|TRBV19|.
CASRQNTGIRNQPQHF
TGTGCCAGTAGACAAAACACCGGGATCCGCAATCAGCCCCAGCATTTT
>TRBJ2-7|many|TRBV5-1|.
CASSLAVAGTEQYF
TGCGCCAGCAGCTTGGCCGTTGCAGGGACCGAGCAGTACTTC
>TRBJ2-6|.|TRBV25-1|TRBD2
CASSGGRAGANVLTF
TGTGCCAGCAGTGGAGGGAGGGCGGGGGCCAACGTCCTGACTTTC
>TRBJ2-2|.|TRBV4-2|TRBD1
CASSQGQQNTGELFF
TGTGCCAGCAGCCAGGGACAGCAGAACACCGGGGAGCTGTTTTTT
>TRBJ2-2|many|TRBV5-1|TRBD2
CVSETGTSGGTGELFF
TGCGTCAGCGAGACCGGGACTAGCGGGGGAACCGGGGAGCTGTTTTTT
>TRBJ1-5|many|TRBV6-1|.
CASTKAGNWHF
TGTGCCAGCACTAAAGCTGGTAATTGGCATTTT